Following are 10 T cell receptor beta chains from one sample sequenced in a study of T cell responses to AZD1222 COVID-19 vaccine. Only in-frame clones appear in the TCRdb table, and some are missing; sequencing was by immunoSEQ multiplex PCR. The table has tens of thousands of clones, 70% to 90% seen once. The sequenced sample was peripheral blood, obtained on day 0 of AZD1222 vaccination. Source of these receptors: an adult in good health.

The chain couples TRBV21-1 to TRBJ1-1; the table's D call, TRBD1, was not checked against the DNA. TRBV21-1 is a pseudogene locus. The CDR3 loop spans 16 amino acids. CDR3 in DNA: TGTGCCAGCAGCAAAGCGGGACAGGGGGTTAACACTGAAGCTTTCTTT. As protein: CASSKAGQGVNTEAFF.

The chain employs TRBV5-1 and TRBJ1-2; a possible D gene is TRBD1 (6 bases). This CDR3 has 15 residues. CDR1 SGHRS and CDR2 YFSETQ come from the germline V gene. With 0 bases removed from V and 5 bases from J, the gap between germline ends came to 14 bases. The CDR3 protein is CASSLAAGAIYGYTF. DNA of the CDR3: TGCGCCAGCAGCTTGGCGGCAGGGGCTATTTATGGCTACACCTTC.

This chain joins TRBV18 and TRBJ1-5; maybe TRBD1 (5 bases). Trimming cost V 3 bases and J 6 bases, with 12 bases left between them. CDR3 size: 14 residues. Germline V lookup: CDR1 KGHSH, CDR2 LQKENI. CDR3 coding DNA: TGTGCCAGCTCACCGGCTGCGGGGACTCAGCCCCAGCATTTT. The encoded protein is CASSPAAGTQPQHF.

This clone appeared a few times. The chain combines TRBV11-2 with TRBJ2-5; 10 bases are shared with TRBD1. The germline CDR1 and CDR2 sequences are SGHAT and FQNNGV. This CDR3 has 15 amino acids. J was trimmed by 5 bases and V by 5 bases; bases with no gene match: 8. CDR3 loop: CASSGGTGETETQYF. The CDR3 DNA follows: TGTGCCAGCAGCGGCGGGACAGGGGAGACGGAGACCCAGTACTTC.

The V gene is TRBV6-1, the J gene TRBJ2-7; 8 nucleotides align to TRBD1. The CDR3 loop spans 14 amino acids. Per the germline V gene, CDR1 is MNHNS and CDR2 is SASEGT. Germline trimming cut 2 bases from V and 6 bases from J; bases unmatched to any gene: 6. CDR3 sequence: CASSELQGAGEQYF. The CDR3 DNA follows: TGTGCCAGCAGTGAATTGCAGGGGGCAGGCGAGCAGTACTTC.

The genes are TRBV30 and TRBJ1-3, with TRBD1 as a possible D gene (5 bases). In germline, CDR1 is GTSNPN, CDR2 SVGIG (reference sequence). CDR3 length equals 14 residues. V was pared by 3 bases and J by 1 base, with 10 bases between. The CDR3 DNA is TGTGCCTGGAGCCTGACAGTTTCTGGAAACACCATATATTTT. This encodes CAWSLTVSGNTIYF.

The chain combines TRBV20-1 with TRBJ2-7, with 8 bases that match TRBD2. Looked up from germline, CDR1 is DFQATT and CDR2 is SNEGSKA (reference sequence). After removal of 3 bases from V and 6 bases from J, the junction contained 10 bases not matched to a gene. The CDR3 totals 14 residues. DNA of the CDR3: TGCAGTGCTAGTCGGGGGGGCCGAGAGTCCGAGCAGTACTTC. Its translation is CSASRGGRESEQYF.

The chain joins TRBV19 to TRBJ2-7, with 8 nucleotides matching TRBD1. Germline CDR1 is LNHDA and CDR2 is SQIVND (reference sequence). The CDR3 has 12 residues. J lost 3 bases, V lost 10 bases, and 5 bases had no gene match. CDR3 sequence reads: CATTGDLYEQYF. As DNA, the CDR3 is TGTGCCACGACAGGGGACCTCTACGAGCAGTACTTC.

In the case of this clone: No conserved phenylalanine or tryptophan is present at the end of the CDR3, so a read error is the likely explanation. The limits of the CDR3 on the DNA are not certain, so only TCRdb's listed CDR3 is given. The V call is TRBV6-5, the J call TRBJ1-2; the table gives TRBD1 as D, unverified against the DNA. Germline values: CDR1 MNHEY, CDR2 SVGAGI. The CDR3 is 10 amino acids in total, end residues counted. CDR3 residues: CASSYGQGGS.

The rearrangement links TRBV11-2 to TRBJ1-2, with TRBD1 matching over 9 bases. Germline CDR1 is SGHAT and CDR2 is FQNNGV. V trimming: 5 bases; J trimming: 6 bases; junction bases outside the gene matches: 7. The CDR3 length is 14 residues. CDR3 sequence (DNA): TGTGCCAGCAGCCGCAGGGACAGGGAGAATGGCTACACCTTC. It encodes CASSRRDRENGYTF.